This TCR beta chain derives from a study of a mutant IDH1 vaccine in newly diagnosed glioma. Time point defined: week 35, safety follow-up. The investigators gave 300 ug of mutant IDH1 20-mer peptide in each vaccine dose, together with topical imiquimod. The vaccination schedule gave patients eight doses in weeks 1, 3, 5, 7, 11, 15, 19 and 23. Donors had new WHO grade 3 or 4 IDH1-mutant, ATRX-lost astrocytomas. Germline CDR1 is SGHDT and CDR2 is YYEEEE. The CDR3 has 16 residues. Trimming cost V 2 bases and J 3 bases; bases outside gene matches: 8. Of note for this clone: The antigen remains undetermined.

Sequencing was performed with immunoSEQ multiplex PCR; in TCRdb, only in-frame clones are kept and a portion is missing. The sample has around 32,000 clones; roughly 77% are singletons. The TCR was taken from a man in his forties with glioma. Some clones in this sample may be carry-over from other donors' samples. The sequences come from PBMCs, collected from a glioma patient whose treatment included an IDH1 peptide vaccine. The chain links TRBV5-6 to TRBJ2-1, with TRBD2 matching 7 bases. In DNA, the CDR3 is TGTGCCAGCAGCTTTACCGGCGGGGGAATCTACAATGAGCAGTTCTTC. Encoded protein: CASSFTGGGIYNEQFF.